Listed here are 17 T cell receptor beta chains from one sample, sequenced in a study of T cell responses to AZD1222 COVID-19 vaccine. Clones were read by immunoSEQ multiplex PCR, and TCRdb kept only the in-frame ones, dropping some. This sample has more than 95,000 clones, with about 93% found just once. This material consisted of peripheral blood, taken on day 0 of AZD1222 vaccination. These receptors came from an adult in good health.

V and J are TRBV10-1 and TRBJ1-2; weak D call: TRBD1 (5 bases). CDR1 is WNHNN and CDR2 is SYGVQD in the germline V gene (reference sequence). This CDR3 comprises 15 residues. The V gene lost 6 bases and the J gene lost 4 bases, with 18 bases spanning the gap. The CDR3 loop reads CASRRGPLHAYGYTF. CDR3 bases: TGCGCCAGCAGAAGGGGCCCCCTACATGCCTATGGCTACACCTTC.

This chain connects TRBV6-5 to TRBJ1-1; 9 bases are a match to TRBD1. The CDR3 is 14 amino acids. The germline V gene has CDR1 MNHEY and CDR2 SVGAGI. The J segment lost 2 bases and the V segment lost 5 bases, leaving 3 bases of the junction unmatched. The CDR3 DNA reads TGTGCCAGCAGTCCGACAGGGGGAAACACTGAAGCTTTCTTT. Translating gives CASSPTGGNTEAFF.

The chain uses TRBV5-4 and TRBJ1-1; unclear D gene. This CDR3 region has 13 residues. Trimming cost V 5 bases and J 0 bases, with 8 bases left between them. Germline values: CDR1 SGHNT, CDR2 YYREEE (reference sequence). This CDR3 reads CASRSTVNTEAFF. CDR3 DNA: TGTGCCAGCAGGTCCACAGTGAACACTGAAGCTTTCTTT. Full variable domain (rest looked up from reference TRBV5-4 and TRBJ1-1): ETGVTQSPTHLIKTRGQQVTLRCSSQSGHNTVSWYQQALGQGPQFIFQYYREEENGRGNFPPRFSGLQFPNYSSELNVNALELDDSALYLCASRSTVNTEAFFGQGTRLTVV.

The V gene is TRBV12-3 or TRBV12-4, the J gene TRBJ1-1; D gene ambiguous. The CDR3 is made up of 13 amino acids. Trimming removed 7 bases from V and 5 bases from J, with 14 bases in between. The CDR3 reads CASKRPDHTEAFF. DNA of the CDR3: TGTGCCAGCAAAAGACCTGATCATACTGAAGCTTTCTTT.

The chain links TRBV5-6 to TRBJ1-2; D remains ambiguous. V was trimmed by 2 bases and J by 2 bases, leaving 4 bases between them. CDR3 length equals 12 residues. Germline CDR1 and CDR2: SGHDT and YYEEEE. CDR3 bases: TGTGCCAGCAGCTTCGGGAACTATGGCTACACCTTC. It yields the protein CASSFGNYGYTF. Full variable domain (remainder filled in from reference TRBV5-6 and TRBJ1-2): DAGVTQSPTHLIKTRGQQVTLRCSPKSGHDTVSWYQQALGQGPQFIFQYYEEEERQRGNFPDRFSGHQFPNYSSELNVNALLLGDSALYLCASSFGNYGYTFGSGTRLTVV.

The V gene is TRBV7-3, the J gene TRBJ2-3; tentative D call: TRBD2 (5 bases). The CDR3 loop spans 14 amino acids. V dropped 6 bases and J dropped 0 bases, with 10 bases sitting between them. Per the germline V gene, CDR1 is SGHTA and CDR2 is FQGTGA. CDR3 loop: CASSRGSSTDTQYF. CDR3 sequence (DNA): TGTGCCAGCAGTCGGGGATCTAGCACAGATACGCAGTATTTT.

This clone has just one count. CDR3: CASSHHQNRGPRGKLFF. The CDR3 DNA reads as TGTGCCAGCAGTCACCACCAAAACAGGGGCCCACGGGGAAAACTGTTTTTT. V usage is TRBV28 and J usage is TRBJ1-4, with 7 nucleotides matching TRBD1. Germline CDR1 reads MDHEN; CDR2 reads SYDVKM. The ends lost 5 bases at V and 10 bases at J; junction bases unmatched: 19. The CDR3 covers 17 residues.

CDR3 nucleotide sequence: TGCGCCAGCAGCCAAGAGCCCGGCACCGGGGAGCTGTTTTTT. Protein product: CASSQEPGTGELFF. The chain employs TRBV4-3 and TRBJ2-2; D uncertain. This CDR3 spans 14 amino acids. Germline-derived CDR1 and CDR2 are LGHNA and YSLEER. Between the trimmed V and J ends, which lost 0 bases and 4 bases, there was a span of 6 bases.

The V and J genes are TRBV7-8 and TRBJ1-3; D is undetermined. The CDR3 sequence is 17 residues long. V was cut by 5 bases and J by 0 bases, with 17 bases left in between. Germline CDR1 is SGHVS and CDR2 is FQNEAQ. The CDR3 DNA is TGTGCCAGCAGCCCACGAAATTTCGTTAGCTCTGGAAACACCATATATTTT. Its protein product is CASSPRNFVSSGNTIYF. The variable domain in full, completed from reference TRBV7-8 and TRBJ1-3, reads GAGVSQSPRYKVAKRGQDVALRCDPISGHVSLFWYQQALGQGPEFLTYFQNEAQLDKSGLPSDRFFAERPEGSVSTLKIQRTQQEDSAVYLCASSPRNFVSSGNTIYFGEGSWLTVV.

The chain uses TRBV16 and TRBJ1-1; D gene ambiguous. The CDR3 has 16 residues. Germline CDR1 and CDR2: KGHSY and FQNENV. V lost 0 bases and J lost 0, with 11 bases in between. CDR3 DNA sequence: TGTGCCAGCAGCCAATCTGGGTCCATCATGAACACTGAAGCTTTCTTT. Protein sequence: CASSQSGSIMNTEAFF.

The CDR3, as DNA: TGTGCCAGCTCACCACTTGGGGCGCGGGGCACTGAAGCTTTCTTT. As protein: CASSPLGARGTEAFF. The chain is built from TRBV18 and TRBJ1-1; D is possibly TRBD1 (5 bases). Germline V CDR1 and CDR2: KGHSH, LQKENI. V lost 1 base, J lost 4 bases, and 13 bases lay in between. There are 15 residues in the CDR3.

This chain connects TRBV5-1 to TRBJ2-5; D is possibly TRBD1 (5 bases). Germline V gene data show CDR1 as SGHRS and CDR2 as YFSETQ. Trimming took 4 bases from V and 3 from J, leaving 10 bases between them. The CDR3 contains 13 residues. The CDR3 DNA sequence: TGCGCCAGCAGCACCGGACAAGAAGAGACCCAGTACTTC. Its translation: CASSTGQEETQYF.

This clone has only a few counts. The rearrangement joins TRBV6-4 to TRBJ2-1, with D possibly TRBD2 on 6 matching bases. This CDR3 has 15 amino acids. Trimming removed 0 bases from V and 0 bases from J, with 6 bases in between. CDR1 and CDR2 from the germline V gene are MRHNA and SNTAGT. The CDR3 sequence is CASSDSAGSYNEQFF. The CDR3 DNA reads TGTGCCAGCAGTGACTCAGCGGGCTCCTACAATGAGCAGTTCTTC.

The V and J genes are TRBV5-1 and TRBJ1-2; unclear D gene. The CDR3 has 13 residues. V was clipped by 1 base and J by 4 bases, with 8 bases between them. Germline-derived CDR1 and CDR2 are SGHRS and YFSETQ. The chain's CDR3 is CASSLTATYGYTF. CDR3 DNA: TGCGCCAGCAGCTTGACTGCAACCTATGGCTACACCTTC.

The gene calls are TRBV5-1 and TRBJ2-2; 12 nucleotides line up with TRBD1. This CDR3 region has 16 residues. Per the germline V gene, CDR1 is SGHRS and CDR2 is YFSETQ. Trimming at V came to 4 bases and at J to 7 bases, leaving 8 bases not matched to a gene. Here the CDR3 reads CASSRTGTGGGGELFF. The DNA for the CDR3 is TGCGCCAGCAGCAGGACCGGGACAGGGGGCGGCGGGGAGCTGTTTTTT.

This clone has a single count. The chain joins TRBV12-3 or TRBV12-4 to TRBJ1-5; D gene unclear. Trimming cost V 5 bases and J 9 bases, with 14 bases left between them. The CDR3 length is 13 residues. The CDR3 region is CASSGDYGMPQHF. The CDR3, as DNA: TGTGCCAGCAGTGGGGATTACGGGATGCCCCAGCATTTT.

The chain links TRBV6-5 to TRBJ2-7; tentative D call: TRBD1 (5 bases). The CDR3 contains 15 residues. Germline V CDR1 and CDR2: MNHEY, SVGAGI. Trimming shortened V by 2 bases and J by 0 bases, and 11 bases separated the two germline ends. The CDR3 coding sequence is TGTGCCAGCAGTTACGGTAGTGGGGCCTCCTACGAGCAGTACTTC. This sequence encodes CASSYGSGASYEQYF.